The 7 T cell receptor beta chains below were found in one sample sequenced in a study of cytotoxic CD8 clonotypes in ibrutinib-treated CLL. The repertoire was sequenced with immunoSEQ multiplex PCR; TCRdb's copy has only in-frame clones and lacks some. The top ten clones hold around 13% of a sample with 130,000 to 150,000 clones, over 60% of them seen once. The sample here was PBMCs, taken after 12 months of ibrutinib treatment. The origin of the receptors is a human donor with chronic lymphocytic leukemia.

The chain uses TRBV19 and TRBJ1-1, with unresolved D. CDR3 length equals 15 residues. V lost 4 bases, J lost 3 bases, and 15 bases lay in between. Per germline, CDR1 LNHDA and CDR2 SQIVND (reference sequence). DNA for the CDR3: TGTGCCAGTAGTAGTGGGAGGCAGGTGGACACTGAAGCTTTCTTT. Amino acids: CASSSGRQVDTEAFF.

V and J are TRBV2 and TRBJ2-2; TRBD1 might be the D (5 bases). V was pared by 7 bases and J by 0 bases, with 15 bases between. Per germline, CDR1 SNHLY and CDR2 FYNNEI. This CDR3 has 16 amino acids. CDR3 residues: CASTSQGVTNTGELFF. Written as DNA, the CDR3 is TGTGCCAGCACCAGCCAGGGTGTAACGAACACCGGGGAGCTGTTTTTT. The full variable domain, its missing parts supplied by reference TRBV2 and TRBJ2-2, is EPEVTQTPSHQVTQMGQEVILRCVPISNHLYFYWYRQILGQKVEFLVSFYNNEISEKSEIFDDQFSVERPDGSNFTLKIRSTKLEDSAMYFCASTSQGVTNTGELFFGEGSRLTVL.

Here the CDR3 reads CASSFRRTGEYEQYF. The CDR3 region has the DNA TGTGCCAGCAGTTTCCGCCGGACAGGGGAATACGAGCAGTACTTC. The chain has TRBV27 and TRBJ2-7, with TRBD1 matching 9 bases. The J segment lost 4 bases and the V segment lost 3 bases, leaving 7 bases of the junction unmatched. The CDR3 loop spans 15 amino acids. Germline CDR1 is MNHEY and CDR2 is SMNVEV (reference sequence).

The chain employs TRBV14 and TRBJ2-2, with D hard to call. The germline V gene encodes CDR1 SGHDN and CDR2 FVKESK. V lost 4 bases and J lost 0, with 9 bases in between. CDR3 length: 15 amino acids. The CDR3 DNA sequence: TGTGCCAGCAGCCGAACGGGTTCGAACACCGGGGAGCTGTTTTTT. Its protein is CASSRTGSNTGELFF.

In DNA, the CDR3 is TGTGCCAGCAGTACCCGGAACAATCAGCCCCAGCATTTT. Its translation: CASSTRNNQPQHF. The V gene is TRBV28, the J gene TRBJ1-5; D remains unclear. With 5 bases removed from V and 3 bases from J, the gap between germline ends came to 8 bases. The CDR3 totals 13 residues. The germline gives CDR1 MDHEN, CDR2 SYDVKM.

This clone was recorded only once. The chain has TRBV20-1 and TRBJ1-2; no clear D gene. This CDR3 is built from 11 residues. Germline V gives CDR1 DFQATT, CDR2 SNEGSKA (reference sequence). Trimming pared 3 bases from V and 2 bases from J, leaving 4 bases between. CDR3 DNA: TGCAGTGCTAGGGAAAACTATGGCTACACCTTC. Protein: CSARENYGYTF.

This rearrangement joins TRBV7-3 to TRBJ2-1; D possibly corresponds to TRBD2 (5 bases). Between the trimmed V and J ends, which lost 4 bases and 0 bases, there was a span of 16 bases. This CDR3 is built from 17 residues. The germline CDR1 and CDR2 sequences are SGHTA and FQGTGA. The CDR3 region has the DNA TGTGCCAGCAGCTCTGACTCGGGTGGGAGCTCCTACAATGAGCAGTTCTTC. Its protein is CASSSDSGGSSYNEQFF.